Each of the 25 T cell receptor beta chains below was sequenced from the same sample in a study of technical replicates of blood from several donors. The protocol was immunoSEQ multiplex PCR, while the TCRdb copy is restricted to in-frame clones and leaves out a portion. This repertoire shows 80,000 to 95,000 clones, 94% found once; its top ten account for around 0.25%. Sequencing was performed on T cells isolated from PBMCs. The receptors were sampled from a human donor in good health.

This rearrangement joins TRBV29-1 to TRBJ2-5; TRBD1 agrees at 9 bases. J gave up 1 base and V 6 bases, and 6 bases lay outside the gene matches. Per germline, CDR1 SQVTM and CDR2 ANQGSEA. CDR3 length: 14 residues. CDR3 sequence reads: CSVEDRGSQETQYF. The DNA of the CDR3 is TGCAGCGTCGAGGACAGGGGCTCCCAAGAGACCCAGTACTTC.

The chain combines TRBV5-1 with TRBJ2-5; 7 nucleotides match TRBD1. Losses at the gene ends were 4 bases for V and 2 bases for J; bases not matched to a gene: 5. This CDR3 has 14 amino acids. Germline CDR1 and CDR2: SGHRS and YFSETQ. The CDR3 region has the DNA TGCGCCAGCAGCCTGACAGGGACACAAGAGACCCAGTACTTC. Translated: CASSLTGTQETQYF.

This chain's CDR3 is CASSLGPHSSYNEQFF. In nucleotides, the CDR3 is TGTGCCAGCAGCTTGGGACCTCACAGCTCCTACAATGAGCAGTTCTTC. This chain connects TRBV5-6 to TRBJ2-1; D ambiguous. The CDR3 extends over 16 amino acids. Germline CDR1 is SGHDT and CDR2 is YYEEEE. The V and J ends lost 0 bases and 0 bases respectively, with 10 bases between them. Supplemented by reference TRBV5-6 and TRBJ2-1, the full variable domain reads DAGVTQSPTHLIKTRGQQVTLRCSPKSGHDTVSWYQQALGQGPQFIFQYYEEEERQRGNFPDRFSGHQFPNYSSELNVNALLLGDSALYLCASSLGPHSSYNEQFFGPGTRLTVL.

The J gene is TRBJ2-7, the V gene TRBV6-5, with 9 bases matching TRBD1. V lost 2 bases to trimming and J lost 7 bases; unmatched junction nucleotides: 6. The germline gives CDR1 MNHEY, CDR2 SVGAGI. CDR3 length: 14 residues. CDR3 in amino acids: CASSYRQGVEEQYF. The CDR3, as DNA: TGTGCCAGCAGTTACCGACAGGGGGTGGAAGAGCAGTACTTC.

The chain employs TRBV6-1 and TRBJ1-3; a possible D gene is TRBD1 (6 bases). The CDR3 contains 14 residues. CDR1 is MNHNS, CDR2 SASEGT, per germline. Trimming left V 6 bases short and J 0 bases short, with 9 bases between. The CDR3 sequence: CASRDSSSGNTIYF. The CDR3 nucleotides are TGTGCCAGCAGGGACAGCAGCTCTGGAAACACCATATATTTT.

V usage is TRBV5-1 and J usage is TRBJ2-3; 13 nucleotides agree with TRBD2. The CDR3 spans 15 residues. Trimming cost V 3 bases and J 5 bases; bases outside gene matches: 3. From germline, CDR1 is SGHRS and CDR2 YFSETQ. CDR3 region: CASSSGLAGEDTQYF. The DNA of the CDR3 is TGCGCCAGCAGCTCCGGACTAGCGGGAGAAGATACGCAGTATTTT.

This sequence joins TRBV2 and TRBJ2-7, with unresolved D. The CDR3 covers 15 residues. Germline V CDR1 and CDR2: SNHLY, FYNNEI. The V end lost 6 bases, the J end lost 3 bases, and 18 bases lay between the germline ends. DNA for the CDR3: TGTGCCAGCAGGGCCGGCACGTCTAGTTTCTACGAGCAGTACTTC. It translates to CASRAGTSSFYEQYF.

The chain employs TRBV28 and TRBJ2-5; a possible D gene is TRBD1 (6 bases). V was shortened by 5 bases and J by 3 bases, with 22 bases between the two germline ends. The germline gives CDR1 MDHEN, CDR2 SYDVKM. This CDR3 comprises 17 residues. The CDR3 DNA is TGTGCCAGCAGTGGTACCCAGGTGACAGGTTTTGAAGAGACCCAGTACTTC. This sequence encodes CASSGTQVTGFEETQYF.

CDR3 in amino acids: CAWSLAGGTVRDTQYF. The CDR3 DNA reads as TGTGCCTGGTCGCTAGCGGGGGGGACGGTGCGAGATACGCAGTATTTT. This sequence joins TRBV30 and TRBJ2-3, with 12 bases aligning to TRBD2. The CDR3 totals 16 residues. The germline gives CDR1 GTSNPN, CDR2 SVGIG (reference sequence). Losses at the gene ends were 5 bases for V and 5 bases for J; bases not matched to a gene: 11.

This sequence joins TRBV27 and TRBJ2-2, with TRBD1 identical over 8 bases. This CDR3 is built from 19 residues. Looked up from germline, CDR1 is MNHEY and CDR2 is SMNVEV (reference sequence). Trimming at V came to 1 base and at J to 0 bases, leaving 10 bases not matched to a gene. Written as DNA, the CDR3 is TGTGCCAGCAGTTTATTCAGGATCCCGACAGGGGCGAACACCGGGGAGCTGTTTTTT. Protein: CASSLFRIPTGANTGELFF.

This clone was counted between two and nine times. As DNA, the CDR3 is TGCGCCAGCAGCTCCCTCGGGGGTGGAGGCACTGAAGCTTTCTTT. As protein: CASSSLGGGGTEAFF. The chain joins TRBV5-1 to TRBJ1-1; D is perhaps TRBD1 (5 bases). V dropped 3 bases and J dropped 4 bases, with 16 bases sitting between them. The V gene's germline CDR1 is SGHRS and CDR2 YFSETQ. The CDR3 spans 15 residues.

This sequence joins TRBV2 and TRBJ2-1; D possibly corresponds to TRBD1 (5 bases). V lost 3 bases and J 12 bases, leaving 18 bases between the germline ends. The CDR3 extends over 14 amino acids. Looked up from germline, CDR1 is SNHLY and CDR2 is FYNNEI. The CDR3 loop is CASSDSPGFGGQFF. For the CDR3, the DNA is TGTGCCAGCAGTGATTCGCCAGGGTTTGGTGGGCAGTTCTTC.

The CDR3 sequence: CASSLGRGGGNTIYF. The CDR3 bases are TGCGCCAGCAGCTTGGGACGTGGGGGCGGAAACACCATATATTTT. V and J are TRBV5-1 and TRBJ1-3, with a tentative D call TRBD1 (6 bases). Germline CDR1 SGHRS, CDR2 YFSETQ. The CDR3 runs 15 residues. Deletions cut 0 bases from V and 4 bases from J, with 11 bases between.

V is TRBV9 and J is TRBJ2-7; D remains unclear. Germline lookup yields CDR1 SGDLS and CDR2 YYNGEE. V was clipped by 0 bases and J by 2 bases, with 9 bases between them. CDR3 size: 14 residues. The CDR3 bases are TGTGCCAGCAGCGTAGGAGGTGTGGCCTACGAGCAGTACTTC. Its translation is CASSVGGVAYEQYF.

The rearrangement links TRBV6-5 to TRBJ2-5; TRBD1 is a possible D gene (6 bases). Germline values: CDR1 MNHEY, CDR2 SVGAGI. This CDR3 is built from 15 residues. Trimming removed 3 bases from V and 5 bases from J, with 16 bases in between. The CDR3 DNA reads as TGTGCCAGCAGTTATGTCCCCACAGGGAAGGAGACCCAGTACTTC. Translated, it gives CASSYVPTGKETQYF.

The rearrangement uses TRBV7-9 and TRBJ1-4; TRBD1 is a possible D gene (5 bases). Germline loops: CDR1 SEHNR, CDR2 FQNEAQ (reference sequence). This CDR3 is 13 amino acids long. Trimming cost V 11 bases and J 0 bases, with 10 bases left between them. CDR3 protein: CAGGGATNEKLFF. The CDR3 nucleotides read TGTGCCGGAGGAGGGGCAACTAATGAAAAACTGTTTTTT.

The chain couples TRBV28 to TRBJ2-1; weak D call: TRBD2 (6 bases). The ends were cut back, 2 bases at V and 5 bases at J, with 10 bases in the middle. CDR1 and CDR2 (germline): MDHEN, SYDVKM. This CDR3 region has 14 residues. The CDR3 region is CASSLAGFDNEQFF. CDR3 sequence (DNA): TGTGCCAGCAGTTTAGCGGGGTTCGACAATGAGCAGTTCTTC.

The chain couples TRBV10-3 to TRBJ2-5; D is possibly TRBD1 (6 bases). CDR3 length: 14 residues. V lost 8 bases, J lost 2 bases, and 15 bases lay in between. Germline CDR1 reads ENHRY; CDR2 reads SYGVKD. In nucleotides, the CDR3 is TGTGCCATCGGGCGAATCGGGACACAAGAGACCCAGTACTTC. It specifies CAIGRIGTQETQYF.

This chain joins TRBV29-1 and TRBJ1-4; D is ambiguous. The CDR3 covers 11 residues. The germline gives CDR1 SQVTM, CDR2 ANQGSEA. With 6 bases removed from V and 10 bases from J, the gap between germline ends came to 12 bases. CDR3 in amino acids: CSVDLGAKLFF. CDR3 nucleotides: TGCAGCGTCGATTTGGGAGCAAAACTGTTTTTT.

This chain joins TRBV13 and TRBJ2-3; 7 nucleotides match TRBD1. CDR1 and CDR2 from the germline V gene are PRHDT and FYEKMQ (reference sequence). Trimming removed 6 bases from V and 2 bases from J; junction bases left unmatched: 14. The CDR3 consists of 17 residues. This CDR3 is CASSRPSGTVYTDTQYF. DNA of the CDR3: TGTGCCAGCAGTCGACCCTCCGGGACAGTTTACACAGATACGCAGTATTTT.

The V and J genes are TRBV14 and TRBJ2-2; D is uncertain. CDR1 is SGHDN and CDR2 is FVKESK in the germline V gene. V lost 4 bases, J lost 8 bases, and 17 bases lay in between. The CDR3 consists of 15 residues. CDR3 in amino acids: CASSPTPVSRGELFF. Written as DNA, the CDR3 is TGTGCCAGCAGCCCCACCCCGGTTAGTCGGGGGGAGCTGTTTTTT.

The chain joins TRBV7-9 to TRBJ2-3; 10 bases agree with TRBD2. Germline lookup yields CDR1 SEHNR and CDR2 FQNEAQ (reference sequence). Trimming took 4 bases from V and 2 from J; bases not matched to a gene: 15. The CDR3 is 19 residues long. CDR3 amino acids: CASSSRSLSGLAFTDTQYF. The CDR3 nucleotides are TGTGCCAGCAGCTCCAGGTCTCTATCGGGACTAGCGTTCACAGATACGCAGTATTTT.

The chain employs TRBV19 and TRBJ2-2; 12 nucleotides align to TRBD2. The V and J ends lost 6 bases and 6 bases, in that order; junction bases with no gene match: 5. Germline loops: CDR1 LNHDA, CDR2 SQIVND (reference sequence). The CDR3 has 15 amino acids. For the CDR3, the DNA is TGTGCCAGTAGACAAACTAGCGGGGGGCCCGGGGAGCTGTTTTTT. It is translated as CASRQTSGGPGELFF.

The rearrangement joins TRBV28 to TRBJ1-2, with no clear D. The CDR3 length is 14 residues. Germline CDR1 and CDR2: MDHEN and SYDVKM. Trimming cost V 3 bases and J 0 bases, with 8 bases left between them. CDR3: CASSFNRPNYGYTF. CDR3 sequence (DNA): TGTGCCAGCAGTTTCAACAGACCTAACTATGGCTACACCTTC.

The CDR3 loop is CASSQDLRTGSYNEQFF. The DNA of the CDR3 is TGCGCCAGCAGCCAAGATCTACGGACAGGATCATACAATGAGCAGTTCTTC. V gene TRBV4-1 combines with J gene TRBJ2-1; TRBD1 matches at 7 bases. This CDR3 contains 17 residues. The V gene's germline CDR1 is MGHRA and CDR2 YSYEKL. With V trimmed by 0 bases and J by 4 bases, 9 bases remained unmatched.